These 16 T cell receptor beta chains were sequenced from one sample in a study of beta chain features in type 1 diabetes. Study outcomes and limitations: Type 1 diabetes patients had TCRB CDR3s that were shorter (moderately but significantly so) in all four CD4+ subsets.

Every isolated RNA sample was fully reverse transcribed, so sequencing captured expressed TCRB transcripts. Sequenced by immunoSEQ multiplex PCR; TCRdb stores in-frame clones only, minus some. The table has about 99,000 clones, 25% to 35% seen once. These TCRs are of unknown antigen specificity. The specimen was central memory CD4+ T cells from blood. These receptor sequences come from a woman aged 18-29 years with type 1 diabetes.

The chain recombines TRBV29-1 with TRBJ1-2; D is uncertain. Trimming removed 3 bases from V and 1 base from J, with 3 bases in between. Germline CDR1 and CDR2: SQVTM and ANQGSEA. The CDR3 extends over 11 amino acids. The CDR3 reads CSVDLNYGYTF. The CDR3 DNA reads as TGCAGCGTTGACCTTAACTATGGCTACACCTTC.

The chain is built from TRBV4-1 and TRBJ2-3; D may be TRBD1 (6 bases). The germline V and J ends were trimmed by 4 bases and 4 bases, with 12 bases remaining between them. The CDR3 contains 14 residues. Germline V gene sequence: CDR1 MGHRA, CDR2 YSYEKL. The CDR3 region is CASSPTGWSDTQYF. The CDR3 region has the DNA TGCGCCAGCAGCCCTACAGGGTGGTCAGATACGCAGTATTTT.

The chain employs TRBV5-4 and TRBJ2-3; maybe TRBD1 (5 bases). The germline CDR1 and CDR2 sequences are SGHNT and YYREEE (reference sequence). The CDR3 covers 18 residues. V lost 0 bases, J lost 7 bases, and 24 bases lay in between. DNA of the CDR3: TGTGCCAGCAGCTTGGGACCCACAGGCCGGCCTGGCGGTAATACGCAGTATTTT. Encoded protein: CASSLGPTGRPGGNTQYF.

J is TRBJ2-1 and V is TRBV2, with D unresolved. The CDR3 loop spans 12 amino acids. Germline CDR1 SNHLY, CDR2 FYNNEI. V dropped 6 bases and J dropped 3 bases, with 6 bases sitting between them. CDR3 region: CASRPDYNEQFF. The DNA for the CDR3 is TGTGCCAGCAGGCCAGACTACAATGAGCAGTTCTTC. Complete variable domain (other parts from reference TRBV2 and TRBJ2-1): EPEVTQTPSHQVTQMGQEVILRCVPISNHLYFYWYRQILGQKVEFLVSFYNNEISEKSEIFDDQFSVERPDGSNFTLKIRSTKLEDSAMYFCASRPDYNEQFFGPGTRLTVL.

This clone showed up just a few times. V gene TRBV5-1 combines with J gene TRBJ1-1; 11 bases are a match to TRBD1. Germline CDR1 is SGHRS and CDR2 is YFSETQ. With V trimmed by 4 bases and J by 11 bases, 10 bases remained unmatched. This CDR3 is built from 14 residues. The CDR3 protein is CASSPGQGVLDAFF. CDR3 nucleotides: TGCGCCAGCAGCCCGGGACAGGGGGTTTTGGACGCTTTCTTT.

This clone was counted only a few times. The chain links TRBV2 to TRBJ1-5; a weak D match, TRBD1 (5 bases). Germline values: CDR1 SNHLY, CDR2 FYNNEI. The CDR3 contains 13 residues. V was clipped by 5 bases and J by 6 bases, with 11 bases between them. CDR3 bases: TGTGCCAGCAGTCCCCACAGGAGTCAGCCCCAGCATTTT. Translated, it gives CASSPHRSQPQHF.

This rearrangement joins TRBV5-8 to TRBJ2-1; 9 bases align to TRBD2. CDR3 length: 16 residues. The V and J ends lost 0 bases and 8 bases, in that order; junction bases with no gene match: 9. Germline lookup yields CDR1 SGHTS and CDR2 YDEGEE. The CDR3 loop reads CASSLAGTSSHYEQFF. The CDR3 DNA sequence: TGTGCCAGCAGCTTGGCCGGGACTAGCTCCCACTATGAGCAGTTCTTC.

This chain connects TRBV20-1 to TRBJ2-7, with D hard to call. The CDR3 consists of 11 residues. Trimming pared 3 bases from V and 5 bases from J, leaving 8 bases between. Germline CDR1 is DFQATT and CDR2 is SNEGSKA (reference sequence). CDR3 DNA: TGCAGTGCTAGTCTCGCAGACGAGCAGTACTTC. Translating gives CSASLADEQYF.

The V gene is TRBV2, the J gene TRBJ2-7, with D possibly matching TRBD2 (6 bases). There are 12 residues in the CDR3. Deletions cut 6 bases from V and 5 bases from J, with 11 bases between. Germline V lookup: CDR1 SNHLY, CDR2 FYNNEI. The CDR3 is CASSVTSNEQYV. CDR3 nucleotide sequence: TGTGCCAGCAGCGTTACTAGCAACGAGCAGTACGTC.

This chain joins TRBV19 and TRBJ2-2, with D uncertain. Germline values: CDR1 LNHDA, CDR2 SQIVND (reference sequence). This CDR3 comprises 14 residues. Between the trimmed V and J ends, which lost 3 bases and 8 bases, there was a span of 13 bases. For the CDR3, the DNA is TGTGCCAGTAGTATTGGCATATCCCCGGGGGAGCTGTTTTTT. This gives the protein CASSIGISPGELFF. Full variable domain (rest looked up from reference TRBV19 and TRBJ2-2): DGGITQSPKYLFRKEGQNVTLSCEQNLNHDAMYWYRQDPGQGLRLIYYSQIVNDFQKGDIAEGYSVSREKKESFPLTVTSAQKNPTAFYLCASSIGISPGELFFGEGSRLTVL.

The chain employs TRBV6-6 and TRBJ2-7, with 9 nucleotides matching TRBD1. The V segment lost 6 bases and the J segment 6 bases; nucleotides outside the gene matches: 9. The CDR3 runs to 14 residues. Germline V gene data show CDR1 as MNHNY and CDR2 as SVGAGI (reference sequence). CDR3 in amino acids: CASSPGTGKVEQYV. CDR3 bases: TGTGCCAGCAGCCCCGGGACAGGGAAGGTCGAGCAGTACGTC.

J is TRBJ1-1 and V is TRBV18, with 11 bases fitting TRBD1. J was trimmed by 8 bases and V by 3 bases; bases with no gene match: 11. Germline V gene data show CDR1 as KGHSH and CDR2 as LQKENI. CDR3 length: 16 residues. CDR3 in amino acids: CASSPPGQGARAEAFF. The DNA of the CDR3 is TGTGCCAGCTCACCCCCAGGACAGGGGGCGCGTGCCGAAGCTTTCTTT.

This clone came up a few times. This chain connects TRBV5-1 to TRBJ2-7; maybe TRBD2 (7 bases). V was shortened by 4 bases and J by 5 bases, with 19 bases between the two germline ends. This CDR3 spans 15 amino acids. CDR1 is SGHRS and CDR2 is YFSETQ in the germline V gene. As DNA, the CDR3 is TGCGCCAGCAGCCCCCCCGGCGGGGGCTGGGACGAGCAGTACTTC. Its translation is CASSPPGGGWDEQYF.

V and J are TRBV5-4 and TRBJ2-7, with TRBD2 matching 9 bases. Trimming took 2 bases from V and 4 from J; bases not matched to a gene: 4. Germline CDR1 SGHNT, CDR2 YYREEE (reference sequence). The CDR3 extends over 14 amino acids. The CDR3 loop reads CASSLAGGGYEQYV. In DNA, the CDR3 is TGTGCCAGCAGCTTAGCGGGAGGTGGGTACGAGCAGTACGTC.

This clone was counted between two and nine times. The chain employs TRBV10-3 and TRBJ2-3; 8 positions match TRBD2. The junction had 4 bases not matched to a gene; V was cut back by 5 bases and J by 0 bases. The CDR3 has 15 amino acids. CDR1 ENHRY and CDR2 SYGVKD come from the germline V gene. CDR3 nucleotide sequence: TGTGCCATCAGTAGCGGGAGAACTAGCACAGATACGCAGTATTTT. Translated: CAISSGRTSTDTQYF.

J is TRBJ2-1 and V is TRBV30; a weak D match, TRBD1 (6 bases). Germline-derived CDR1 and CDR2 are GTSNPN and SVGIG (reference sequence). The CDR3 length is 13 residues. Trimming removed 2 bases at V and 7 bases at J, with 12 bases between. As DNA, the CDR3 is TGTGCCTGGAGTACCCTACAGGGTAATGAGCAGTTCTTC. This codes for CAWSTLQGNEQFF.